This T cell receptor beta chain was recorded in a study of human T cells and chemical hapten exposure. Unmatched junction bases numbered 6, after V lost 5 bases and J lost 1 base. Per germline, CDR1 SGHVS and CDR2 FQNEAQ. The CDR3 consists of 17 residues. One entry per CDR3 protein results from TCRdb running MiXCR on the RACE reads. The sample holds some 49,000 distinct CDR3 sequences, about 10% seen once. This clonotype occurred many times. Described time point: patch test 1, 2 weeks after DPC sensitization. The treatment: therapeutic diphenylcyclopropenone sensitization with weekly scalp DPC. The clonotype was recovered from a woman aged 45 to 65 with alopecia areata. Some clones in this sample may be carry-over from other donors' samples. The chain uses TRBV7-8 and TRBJ2-2; 11 bases are shared with TRBD2. The source was whole blood, collected in connection with sensitization to the hapten diphenylcyclopropenone (DPC). The CDR3 spells CASSPRLAGGNTGELFF. Here the CDR3 DNA reads TGTGCCAGCAGCCCCCGGCTAGCGGGAGGGAACACCGGGGAGCTGTTTTTT.